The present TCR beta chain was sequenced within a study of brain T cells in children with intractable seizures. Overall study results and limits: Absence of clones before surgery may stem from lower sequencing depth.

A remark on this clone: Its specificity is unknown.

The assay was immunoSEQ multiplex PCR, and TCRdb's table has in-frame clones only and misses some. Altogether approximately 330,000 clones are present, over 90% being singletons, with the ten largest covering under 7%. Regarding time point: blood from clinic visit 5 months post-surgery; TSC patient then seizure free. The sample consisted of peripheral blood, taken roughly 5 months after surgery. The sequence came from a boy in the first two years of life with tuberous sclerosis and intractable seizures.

CDR3 sequence: CASSLLAGGPDTQYF. CDR3 coding DNA: TGTGCCAGCAGCTTACTAGCGGGAGGGCCAGATACGCAGTATTTT. V and J are TRBV7-3 and TRBJ2-3; 12 bases map to TRBD2. The CDR3 runs to 15 residues. V lost 2 bases to trimming and J lost 4 bases; unmatched junction nucleotides: 1. CDR1 SGHTA and CDR2 FQGTGA come from the germline V gene. The whole variable domain, remainder taken from reference TRBV7-3 and TRBJ2-3, is GAGVSQTPSNKVTEKGKYVELRCDPISGHTALYWYRQSLGQGPEFLIYFQGTGAADDSGLPNDRFFAVRPEGSVSTLKIQRTERGDSAVYLCASSLLAGGPDTQYFGPGTRLTVL.